This TCR beta chain was identified during a study of post-analysis software for immune sequencing data. In the study overall: Relapsing-remitting, secondary progressive and progressive-relapsing multiple sclerosis were all included among the disease courses. The study's findings and limits: Patients had higher frequencies than controls of a few TRBV segments, including TRBV5-6, TRBV5-1 and TRBV20-1. Controls had significantly higher normalized Chao1 diversity than multiple sclerosis patients.

Each TCR beta cDNA library carried unique molecular identifiers. TCRdb independently ran MiXCR on the PCR reads; one entry per CDR3 protein. The sample holds almost 700,000 distinct CDR3 sequences, 55% to 60% seen once. The CDR3 consists of 18 residues. CDR1 is DFQATT, CDR2 SNEGSKA, per germline (reference sequence). Trimming removed 2 bases from V and 0 bases from J; junction bases left unmatched: 15. About this clonotype: Its antigen remains unidentified.

The sequencing sample was made of blood. The chain recombines TRBV20-1 with TRBJ2-7; 8 bases match TRBD1. The TCR sequence derives from a girl aged 2 to 9 with multiple sclerosis. Here the CDR3 reads CSARWGRGQILSSYEQYF. CDR3 bases: TGCAGTGCTAGATGGGGCAGGGGGCAAATACTGAGCTCCTACGAGCAGTACTTC.